The next 22 T cell receptor beta chains were all read from a single sample in a study of T cell responses to AZD1222 COVID-19 vaccine. Only in-frame clones appear in the TCRdb table, and some are missing; sequencing was by immunoSEQ multiplex PCR. The repertoire consists of around 120,000 clones, with more than 75% occurring once and the leading ten covering 8.5% to 10%. Specimen: peripheral blood, collected on day 0 of AZD1222 vaccination. The receptors were gathered from an adult in good health.

The CDR3 region has the DNA TGTGCCAGCAGCGGGGTCCAGCCCTACGAGCAGTACTTC. It translates to CASSGVQPYEQYF. The genes are TRBV9 and TRBJ2-7, with D hard to call. Germline values: CDR1 SGDLS, CDR2 YYNGEE. Trimming took off 3 bases at V and 2 bases at J, with 9 bases between the two ends. CDR3 length: 13 residues.

The CDR3 DNA is TGTGCCACCAGCAGAGGATGGGTAGGGGGCGTTTTATCTGGGGCCAACGTCCTGACTTTC. Amino acid sequence: CATSRGWVGGVLSGANVLTF. The gene calls are TRBV15 and TRBJ2-6; 7 nucleotides line up with TRBD1. Trimming cost V 1 base and J 1 base; bases outside gene matches: 13. Germline CDR1 LNHNV, CDR2 YYDKDF (reference sequence). The CDR3 has 20 residues.

The rearrangement joins TRBV19 to TRBJ1-2; D is uncertain. Germline values: CDR1 LNHDA, CDR2 SQIVND (reference sequence). The CDR3 loop spans 14 amino acids. V lost 5 bases, J lost 7 bases, and 17 bases lay in between. The CDR3 DNA sequence: TGTGCCAGTAGTGCGACGACGGATACCGCTGGCTACACCTTC. Protein: CASSATTDTAGYTF.

The V gene is TRBV9, the J gene TRBJ1-1; possible D gene TRBD1, 5 bases. CDR1 and CDR2 from the germline V gene are SGDLS and YYNGEE. The CDR3 is 15 residues long. V shed 3 bases and J shed 2 bases, with 14 bases lying between them. The chain's CDR3 is CASSARFDRNTEAFF. The CDR3 DNA reads as TGTGCCAGCAGCGCCAGATTCGACAGAAACACTGAAGCTTTCTTT.

V gene TRBV12-5 combines with J gene TRBJ2-7; a possible D gene is TRBD1 (5 bases). Germline lookup yields CDR1 LGHNT and CDR2 FRNRAP. The CDR3 loop spans 15 amino acids. V was cut by 3 bases and J by 0 bases, with 12 bases left in between. The CDR3 nucleotides are TGTGCTAGTGGTTTCTTCAGGGTGAGCTCCTACGAGCAGTACTTC. It translates to CASGFFRVSSYEQYF.

The rearrangement joins TRBV3-1 (or the pseudogene TRBV3-2) to TRBJ2-3; unclear D gene. CDR3 length: 14 amino acids. Trimming pared 2 bases from V and 2 bases from J, leaving 8 bases between. Germline V gene data show CDR1 as LGHDT and CDR2 as YNNKEL (reference sequence). CDR3 amino acids: CASSQQTSTDTQYF. The CDR3 coding sequence is TGTGCCAGCAGCCAACAAACATCCACAGATACGCAGTATTTT.

The chain carries TRBV10-3 and TRBJ2-4; D is uncertain. Trimming left V 0 bases short and J 0 bases short, with 9 bases between. Germline CDR1 ENHRY, CDR2 SYGVKD. The CDR3 totals 16 residues. As DNA, the CDR3 is TGTGCCATCAGTGAGTCGGCTACGATAGCCAAAAACATTCAGTACTTC. Amino acid sequence: CAISESATIAKNIQYF.

This sequence joins TRBV5-5 and TRBJ1-6; D may be TRBD1 (6 bases). V was trimmed by 4 bases and J by 5 bases, leaving 13 bases between them. Germline CDR1 is SGHKS and CDR2 is YYEKEE (reference sequence). The CDR3 contains 15 residues. The CDR3 is CASSPERGDNSPLHF. CDR3 DNA: TGTGCCAGCAGCCCGGAGAGGGGGGATAATTCACCCCTCCACTTT. The entire variable domain, with the rest obtained from reference TRBV5-5 and TRBJ1-6, is as follows: DAGVTQSPTHLIKTRGQQVTLRCSPISGHKSVSWYQQVLGQGPQFIFQYYEKEERGRGNFPDRFSARQFPNYSSELNVNALLLGDSALYLCASSPERGDNSPLHFGNGTRLTVT.

This chain connects TRBV29-1 to TRBJ1-2; 8 nucleotides align to TRBD1. The V segment lost 7 bases and the J segment 8 bases; nucleotides outside the gene matches: 6. This CDR3 comprises 11 residues. Germline V lookup: CDR1 SQVTM, CDR2 ANQGSEA. The CDR3 reads CSAGTGNGYTF. The CDR3, as DNA: TGCAGCGCCGGGACAGGAAACGGCTACACCTTC.

J is TRBJ1-5 and V is TRBV30, with 8 bases fitting TRBD1. The trim removed 2 bases at V and 7 bases at J, leaving 4 bases unmatched. The V gene's germline CDR1 is GTSNPN and CDR2 SVGIG (reference sequence). The CDR3 length is 13 residues. Here the CDR3 DNA reads TGTGCCTGGAGTCTCGACAGGGGACAGCCCCAGCATTTT. Translating gives CAWSLDRGQPQHF. Looking up the rest from reference TRBV30 and TRBJ1-5 gives the full variable domain: SQTIHQWPATLVQPVGSPLSLECTVEGTSNPNLYWYRQAAGRGLQLLFYSVGIGQISSEVPQNLSASRPQDRQFILSSKKLLLSDSGFYLCAWSLDRGQPQHFGDGTRLSIL.

J is TRBJ2-7 and V is TRBV21-1; no DNA check was done on the table's D call, TRBD1. TRBV21-1 is a documented pseudogene. The CDR3 extends over 13 amino acids. The CDR3 loop is CASSHGTGGEQYF. CDR3 nucleotides: TGTGCCAGCAGCCATGGGACAGGGGGCGAGCAGTACTTC.

The CDR3 spells CARDSINGQGQETQYF. CDR3 nucleotide sequence: TGTGCCAGGGACTCTATCAATGGACAGGGTCAAGAGACCCAGTACTTC. This chain links TRBV19 with TRBJ2-5, with 8 bases aligning to TRBD1. Germline CDR1 LNHDA, CDR2 SQIVND (reference sequence). This CDR3 region has 16 residues. Trimming at V came to 9 bases and at J to 2 bases, leaving 14 bases not matched to a gene.

This clone was counted once. This rearrangement joins TRBV4-3 to TRBJ1-5; no firm D call. This CDR3 is built from 14 residues. The germline V gene has CDR1 LGHNA and CDR2 YSLEER. V was clipped by 4 bases and J by 5 bases, with 12 bases between them. Here the CDR3 DNA reads TGCGCCAGCAGCCGTGGAGGGAGGGATCAGCCCCAGCATTTT. It codes for CASSRGGRDQPQHF.

This rearrangement joins TRBV9 to TRBJ1-1; TRBD1 might be the D (5 bases). The CDR3 contains 14 residues. The ends were cut back, 0 bases at V and 1 base at J, with 7 bases in the middle. CDR1 SGDLS and CDR2 YYNGEE come from the germline V gene. The CDR3, as DNA: TGTGCCAGCAGCGTAGGGGGCCAGAACACTGAAGCTTTCTTT. It is translated as CASSVGGQNTEAFF.

The chain carries TRBV28 and TRBJ1-2; D is perhaps TRBD1 (5 bases). Per the germline V gene, CDR1 is MDHEN and CDR2 is SYDVKM. The V end was cut by 6 bases, the J end by 4 bases, with 15 bases between. The CDR3 has 14 residues. This chain's CDR3 is CASSSPDSIYGYTF. The CDR3 region has the DNA TGTGCCAGCAGCTCGCCCGACAGTATCTATGGCTACACCTTC.

The rearrangement joins TRBV5-1 to TRBJ2-3; TRBD2 might be the D (5 bases). Deletions cut 1 base from V and 6 bases from J, with 6 bases between. From germline, CDR1 is SGHRS and CDR2 YFSETQ. The CDR3 spans 12 residues. The CDR3 bases are TGCGCCAGCAGCTTGCGGGGTGATACGCAGTATTTT. This translates into CASSLRGDTQYF.

The chain links TRBV24-1 to TRBJ2-3; D is undetermined. Germline assignment: CDR1 KGHDR and CDR2 SFDVKD. The length of the CDR3 is 14 residues. The V end was cut by 4 bases, the J end by 4 bases, with 11 bases between. CDR3 bases: TGTGCCACCAGTGACTCAACTACCGCAGATACGCAGTATTTT. Translated: CATSDSTTADTQYF.

The J gene is TRBJ1-3, the V gene TRBV7-8, with 7 nucleotides matching TRBD1. V was pared by 5 bases and J by 6 bases, with 10 bases of the junction left unmatched. The CDR3 is 15 amino acids. Per the germline V gene, CDR1 is SGHVS and CDR2 is FQNEAQ. CDR3 residues: CASSRETGVANTIYF. The CDR3 region has the DNA TGTGCCAGCAGCCGAGAAACAGGGGTGGCAAACACCATATATTTT.

The CDR3 nucleotides read TGCGCCAGCAGTGGCGGACAGGGAAGCTACACGCAGTATTTT. It encodes CASSGGQGSYTQYF. The chain employs TRBV10-1 and TRBJ2-3, with TRBD1 matching over 8 bases. The CDR3 has 14 amino acids. V dropped 4 bases and J dropped 9; count of bases not matched to a gene: 9. Germline CDR1 and CDR2: WNHNN and SYGVQD (reference sequence).

This chain links TRBV6-1 with TRBJ2-3; D is uncertain. The V end lost 3 bases, the J end lost 2 bases, and 9 bases lay between the germline ends. Germline V gene lookup returns CDR1 MNHNS and CDR2 SASEGT. This CDR3 is built from 14 residues. The DNA for the CDR3 is TGTGCCAGCAGTGACAGGCAGGTCACAGATACGCAGTATTTT. This sequence encodes CASSDRQVTDTQYF.

The chain uses TRBV2 and TRBJ1-6; the D is unclear. The V gene lost 6 bases and the J gene lost 4 bases, with 7 bases spanning the gap. The CDR3 extends over 13 amino acids. Looked up from germline, CDR1 is SNHLY and CDR2 is FYNNEI. DNA for the CDR3: TGTGCCAGCAGATCACAGTATAATTCACCCCTCCACTTT. This translates into CASRSQYNSPLHF.

V gene TRBV5-4 combines with J gene TRBJ2-1, with 7 bases that match TRBD2. Looked up from germline, CDR1 is SGHNT and CDR2 is YYREEE (reference sequence). V lost 4 bases to trimming and J lost 9 bases; unmatched junction nucleotides: 13. This CDR3 has 15 amino acids. DNA for the CDR3: TGTGCCAGCAGCGCCCGGGACTATCCCGCCGGTGAGCAGTTCTTC. Its translation is CASSARDYPAGEQFF.